A selection of T cell receptor beta chains follows, all from one sample in a study of blood T cell repertoires in COVID-19. The table came from immunoSEQ multiplex PCR; TCRdb's copy has only in-frame clones and leaves some out. The data contain a few hundred thousand clones, 70% to 90% of them singletons. Sequences were obtained from peripheral blood. The receptors stem from a middle-aged woman who had recovered from COVID-19. The CDR3 runs from the conserved cysteine through the conserved F or W. Fields, in order: V gene, J gene, D gene, clone size, CDR3 length, CDR3 DNA, CDR3 protein. D genes are given only for firm matches. Size is stated for part of the rows, as once, few or many counts, or as a class when the clone is expanded.

TRBV4-3,TRBJ1-6,TRBD1,.,16,TGCGCCAGCAGCCAAGCCCGGGGACAGGGCCCTTCACCCCTCCACTTT,CASSQARGQGPSPLHF
TRBV6-5,TRBJ1-1,.,.,13,TGTGCCAGCAGTTACTCGAGAGTGTCTGAAGCTTTCTTT,CASSYSRVSEAFF
TRBV6-5,TRBJ1-5,TRBD1,.,15,TGTGCCAGCACCGAAAACAGGGGATCCAATCAGCCCCAGCATTTT,CASTENRGSNQPQHF
TRBV4-3,TRBJ1-2,.,.,13,TGCGCCAGCAGCCAAGCGGCCCGGGGGGGCTACACCTTC,CASSQAARGGYTF
TRBV20-1,TRBJ2-3,.,.,14,TGCAGTGCTAGTCGGGGGGCTGGCACAGATACGCAGTATTTT,CSASRGAGTDTQYF
TRBV7-9,TRBJ2-2,TRBD2,.,16,TGTGCCAGCAGTCGGGGACTAGCGGCCAACACCGGGGAGCTGTTTTTT,CASSRGLAANTGELFF
TRBV10-2,TRBJ2-2,.,.,13,TGCGCCACCCGGCGGCGGGACACCGGGGAGCTGTTTTTT,CATRRRDTGELFF
TRBV4-3,TRBJ1-2,.,.,14,TGCGCCAGCAGCCAAGACCTAGCTAACTATGGCTACACCTTC,CASSQDLANYGYTF
TRBV30,TRBJ1-1,TRBD1,.,14,TGTGCCTGGAGTGTAGGCACAGGGGGTGGTGAAGCTTTCTTT,CAWSVGTGGGEAFF
TRBV6-2/TRBV6-3,TRBJ2-5,TRBD1,.,15,TGTGCCAGCAGTCACCGGACAGGCCTACAAGAGACCCAGTACTTC,CASSHRTGLQETQYF
TRBV19,TRBJ1-2,.,.,13,TGTGCCAGTAGTGTGGGGGGATACTATGGCTACACCTTC,CASSVGGYYGYTF
TRBV19,TRBJ2-3,TRBD1,.,14,TGTGCCAGTACGTCCGGACAGGGCACAGATACGCAGTATTTT,CASTSGQGTDTQYF
TRBV4-3,TRBJ1-2,TRBD1,.,17,TGCGCCAGCAGCCAAGGGTGGGGACAGGGGGCGTTATATGGCTACACCTTC,CASSQGWGQGALYGYTF
TRBV6-2/TRBV6-3,TRBJ1-1,TRBD1,.,12,TGTGCCAGCAGTTACGCGACAGGGGAAGCTTTCTTT,CASSYATGEAFF
TRBV19,TRBJ1-5,TRBD1,.,16,TGTGCCAGTAGAAGGACAGGGGGCAGCGGCAATCAGCCCCAGCATTTT,CASRRTGGSGNQPQHF
TRBV29-1,TRBJ2-2,.,.,16,TGCAGCGTCGGCGGGACAGCCCGGGGGAACACCGGGGAGCTGTTTTTT,CSVGGTARGNTGELFF
TRBV2,TRBJ1-2,.,.,12,TGTGCCACCGGAGGGGATAACTATGGCTACACCTTC,CATGGDNYGYTF
TRBV24-1,TRBJ1-5,.,.,13,TGTGCCACCAGTGAACCGGGGGGCCGTGCCCAGCATTTT,CATSEPGGRAQHF
TRBV4-1,TRBJ1-5,.,few,16,TGCGCCAGCAGCCTCCAGCCGGGACTAGGCAATCAGCCCCAGCATTTT,CASSLQPGLGNQPQHF
TRBV27,TRBJ2-7,TRBD2,.,14,TGTGCCAGCAGTTTATCGCGACTAGCTCTCGAGCAGTACTTC,CASSLSRLALEQYF
TRBV19,TRBJ1-4,.,once,14,TGTGCCAGTAGTACCAGGGTGGCTAATGAAAAACTGTTTTTT,CASSTRVANEKLFF
TRBV12-3/TRBV12-4,TRBJ1-2,TRBD1,.,12,TGTGCCAGCAGGGGACCAGGGGGCGGCTACACCTTC,CASRGPGGGYTF
TRBV23-1,TRBJ2-5,TRBD1,.,17,TGCGCCAGCAGTCATTCCCGACAGGGGGAATGGGAAGAGACCCAGTACTTC,CASSHSRQGEWEETQYF